Following are 2 T cell receptor beta chains from one sample sequenced in a study of molecular identifiers for immune sequencing clone quantification. TCRdb reprocessed the PCR reads with MiXCR, giving one entry per CDR3 protein. The sample has 460,000 or so distinct CDR3 sequences, about a quarter seen once. Sequencing was done on a sample of naive CD8+ T cells from blood, with Jurkat cell RNA spiked in. The subset: FACS-sorted CD8+CD4-CCR7+CD45RA+ naive T cells. The receptors shown here come from a human donor in good health. Some libraries in this study had Jurkat cell RNA spiked in.

This clonotype was counted between two and nine times. The chain has TRBV7-2 and TRBJ2-1, with 8 bases lining up with TRBD2. Per the germline V gene, CDR1 is SGHTA and CDR2 is FQGNSA. This CDR3 is 17 amino acids long. Germline trimming cut 1 base from V and 2 bases from J; bases unmatched to any gene: 7. The CDR3 is CASSLETLAGPYNEQFF. The CDR3 coding sequence is TGTGCCAGCAGCTTAGAGACCCTAGCGGGCCCCTACAATGAGCAGTTCTTC.

In its sample, this clonotype was seen many times. The chain is built from TRBV7-2 and TRBJ1-4, with a weak D call TRBD1 (5 bases). This CDR3 is 14 amino acids long. V was shortened by 3 bases and J by 2 bases, with 7 bases between the two germline ends. Looked up from germline, CDR1 is SGHTA and CDR2 is FQGNSA. CDR3 coding DNA: TGTGCCAGCAGCTTTGGGGGGACTAATGAAAAACTGTTTTTT. This translates into CASSFGGTNEKLFF.